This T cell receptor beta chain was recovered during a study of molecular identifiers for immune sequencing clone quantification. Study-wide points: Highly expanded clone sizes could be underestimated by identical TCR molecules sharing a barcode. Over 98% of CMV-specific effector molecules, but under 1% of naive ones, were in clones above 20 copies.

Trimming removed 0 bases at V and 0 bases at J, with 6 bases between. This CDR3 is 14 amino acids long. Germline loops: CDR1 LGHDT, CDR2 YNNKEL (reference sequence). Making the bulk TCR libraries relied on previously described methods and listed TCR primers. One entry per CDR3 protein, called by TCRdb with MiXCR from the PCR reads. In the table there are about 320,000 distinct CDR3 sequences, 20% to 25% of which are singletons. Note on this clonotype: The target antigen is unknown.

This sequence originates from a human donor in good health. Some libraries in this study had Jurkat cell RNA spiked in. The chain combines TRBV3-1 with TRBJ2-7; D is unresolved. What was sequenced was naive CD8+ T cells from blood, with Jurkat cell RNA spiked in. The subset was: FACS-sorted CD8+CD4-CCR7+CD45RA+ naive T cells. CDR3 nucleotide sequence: TGTGCCAGCAGCCAAGATGAACTCTCCTACGAGCAGTACTTC. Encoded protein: CASSQDELSYEQYF.